Following are 22 T cell receptor beta chains from one sample sequenced in a study of synovial regulatory T cells in juvenile arthritis. Data came from immunoSEQ multiplex PCR; TCRdb stores just in-frame clones and leaves some out. This sample carries roughly 860 clones, with 5% to 7% going to the ten biggest clones. The synovial samples were synovial fluid, paired with peripheral blood from each active arthritis patient. Sequenced material: Treg cells from the synovium. The receptors here all came from a donor younger than 35 with juvenile idiopathic arthritis.

This clone shows up as large by frequency. The chain couples TRBV4-2 to TRBJ2-5; TCRdb selects TRBD2, and the lack of DNA leaves this call unchecked. Germline V CDR1 and CDR2: LGHNA, YNFKEQ. The CDR3 has 14 residues. Only the protein is on record. The CDR3 loop is CASSQVLAEETQYF.

This clone is labeled medium-sized (0.01 to 0.1%) based on frequency. This chain joins TRBV7-9 and TRBJ1-2; as DNA is missing, the TRBD1 call by TCRdb cannot be tested. Per germline, CDR1 SEHNR and CDR2 FQNEAQ (reference sequence). The CDR3 loop spans 12 amino acids. The nucleotide record is missing. This CDR3 is CASSFGTGYYTF.

This clone is identified as large from frequency. The chain uses TRBV15 and TRBJ2-7; TCRdb's D call of TRBD2 is untestable without DNA. In germline, CDR1 is LNHNV, CDR2 YYDKDF (reference sequence). The CDR3 has 16 amino acids. No DNA is recorded. The chain's CDR3 is CATSSLLAGVSYEQYF.

By frequency, this clone is medium-sized (0.01 to 0.1%). This chain joins TRBV5-1 and TRBJ2-2; TCRdb returns TRBD2, unconfirmable since there is no DNA. Germline CDR1 is SGHRS and CDR2 is YFSETQ. CDR3 size: 18 residues. The DNA sequence is not available. CDR3 protein: CASSLAYSGRLNTGELFF. Full variable domain (missing parts from reference TRBV5-1 and TRBJ2-2): KAGVTQTPRYLIKTRGQQVTLSCSPISGHRSVSWYQQTPGQGLQFLFEYFSETQRNKGNFPGRFSGRQFSNSRSEMNVSTLELGDSALYLCASSLAYSGRLNTGELFFGEGSRLTVL.

This clone is classed as medium-sized by frequency. The rearrangement uses TRBV5-6 and TRBJ2-5. Germline V gene data show CDR1 as SGHDT and CDR2 as YYEEEE. The CDR3 consists of 15 residues. The DNA is not on file. CDR3 region: CASSLRDGHQETQYF.

This clone shows up as large by frequency. This CDR3 is CASRLNTEAFF. The chain is built from TRBV5-1 and TRBJ1-1. The germline V gene has CDR1 SGHRS and CDR2 YFSETQ. This CDR3 spans 11 amino acids. DNA is not on record.

Judged by frequency, this clone is medium-sized. The V call is TRBV30, the J call TRBJ2-7. The CDR3 runs to 14 residues. The coding DNA is unavailable. Looked up from germline, CDR1 is GTSNPN and CDR2 is SVGIG (reference sequence). The CDR3 sequence: CAWSALNGLYEQYF.

Considering frequency, this clone is medium-sized. This chain links TRBV6-5 with TRBJ2-3; there is no DNA to check the TCRdb D call of TRBD2. Germline V gene data show CDR1 as MNHEY and CDR2 as SVGAGI. The CDR3 runs to 13 residues. Only the protein is available. CDR3 protein: CASSYVGTDTQYF.

The chain combines TRBV4-2 with TRBJ1-2; the TRBD1 assignment by TCRdb is unverifiable without DNA. Germline CDR1 is LGHNA and CDR2 is YNFKEQ. The CDR3 contains 15 residues. DNA was not recorded. CDR3 in amino acids: CASSPRPRGPAGYPF.

The chain couples TRBV15 to TRBJ2-3. Germline CDR1 and CDR2: LNHNV and YYDKDF (reference sequence). The CDR3 is 14 residues long. Only the protein sequence is given. CDR3 in amino acids: CATSRGFRTDTQYF.

According to its frequency, this clone is medium-sized. V gene TRBV11-2 combines with J gene TRBJ1-2; the D call of TRBD1 rests on TCRdb alone, since no DNA is present to check it. The germline V gene has CDR1 SGHAT and CDR2 FQNNGV. The CDR3 contains 16 residues. The DNA is not on file. The CDR3 sequence: CASSLALRTDQYGYTF.

This clone is labeled medium-sized based on frequency. This chain connects TRBV5-5 to TRBJ2-4. CDR1 is SGHKS, CDR2 YYEKEE, per germline (reference sequence). The CDR3 is made up of 17 amino acids. The entry carries no DNA sequence. This CDR3 reads CASSFPAAGLKKNIQYF. The entire variable domain, with the rest obtained from reference TRBV5-5 and TRBJ2-4, is as follows: DAGVTQSPTHLIKTRGQQVTLRCSPISGHKSVSWYQQVLGQGPQFIFQYYEKEERGRGNFPDRFSARQFPNYSSELNVNALLLGDSALYLCASSFPAAGLKKNIQYFGAGTRLSVL.

Measured by frequency, this clone is large. V is TRBV19 and J is TRBJ2-4; TCRdb's D call, TRBD1, is unchecked because there is no DNA. This CDR3 is 15 amino acids long. The record lacks a DNA sequence. Germline loops: CDR1 LNHDA, CDR2 SQIVND (reference sequence). CDR3 sequence: CASSIEAGAKNIQYF.

The rearrangement joins TRBV7-9 to TRBJ1-6; no DNA is available, so the TRBD1 call from TCRdb remains unchecked. The CDR3 is 15 amino acids. No DNA accompanies this entry. Per the germline V gene, CDR1 is SEHNR and CDR2 is FQNEAQ (reference sequence). The CDR3 reads CASSFMTGVNSPLHF.

This clone ranks as medium-sized in terms of frequency. The chain recombines TRBV6-1 with TRBJ2-1; TCRdb calls TRBD1, which cannot be checked without DNA. The germline V gene has CDR1 MNHNS and CDR2 SASEGT. CDR3 size: 15 residues. No DNA accompanies this entry. This chain's CDR3 is CASSQGPSSYNEQFF.

This clone shows up as medium-sized by frequency. The chain has TRBV5-1 and TRBJ2-7; TCRdb proposes TRBD2, but this gene call is untestable without DNA. The CDR3 is 15 residues long. No DNA is listed. The germline V gene has CDR1 SGHRS and CDR2 YFSETQ. The CDR3 loop is CASSSLAGGPHEQYF.

This clone is large by frequency. The V and J genes are TRBV6-6 and TRBJ1-2. The CDR3 spans 14 residues. No DNA is given. Per germline, CDR1 MNHNY and CDR2 SVGAGI (reference sequence). CDR3 amino acids: CASSYQGGGVGYTF.

Measured by frequency, this clone is medium-sized. The chain has TRBV10-3 and TRBJ2-5; TCRdb indicates TRBD1, and absent DNA this call remains unverified. The length of the CDR3 is 14 residues. The DNA is not on file. Germline V gene lookup returns CDR1 ENHRY and CDR2 SYGVKD. CDR3: CAISTGTSYATQYF.

This clone is deemed medium-sized (0.01 to 0.1%) by its frequency. V usage is TRBV5-1 and J usage is TRBJ2-7; TCRdb indicates TRBD2, and absent DNA this call remains unverified. The CDR3 consists of 14 residues. A DNA sequence was not provided. Germline values: CDR1 SGHRS, CDR2 YFSETQ. CDR3 region: CASSFTGVSYEQYF.

Its frequency marks this clone as medium-sized. The chain uses TRBV27 and TRBJ2-6. Per germline, CDR1 MNHEY and CDR2 SMNVEV (reference sequence). This CDR3 spans 13 amino acids. Nucleotide data are not available. The CDR3 is CASSLSGANVLTF. Combining the CDR3 with reference TRBV27 and TRBJ2-6 gives the whole variable domain EAQVTQNPRYLITVTGKKLTVTCSQNMNHEYMSWYRQDPGLGLRQIYYSMNVEVTDKGDVPEGYKVSRKEKRNFPLILESPSPNQTSLYFCASSLSGANVLTFGAGSRLTVL.

This clone is called large based on its frequency. The chain has TRBV19 and TRBJ2-1; TCRdb proposes TRBD2, but this gene call is untestable without DNA. The CDR3 runs to 11 residues. This entry has no DNA. From germline, CDR1 is LNHDA and CDR2 SQIVND (reference sequence). CDR3 sequence: CASSLLNEQFF.

Judged by frequency, this clone is medium-sized. The chain combines TRBV7-9 with TRBJ2-5; without DNA, the TCRdb call of TRBD2 cannot be checked. The germline CDR1 and CDR2 sequences are SEHNR and FQNEAQ (reference sequence). The CDR3 covers 11 residues. The DNA is unrecorded. CDR3 loop: CASIDGKTQYF. The variable domain in full, with the rest retrieved from reference TRBV7-9 and TRBJ2-5, is DTGVSQNPRHKITKRGQNVTFRCDPISEHNRLYWYRQTLGQGPEFLTYFQNEAQLEKSRLLSDRFSAERPKGSFSTLEIQRTEQGDSAMYLCASIDGKTQYFGPGTRLLVL.